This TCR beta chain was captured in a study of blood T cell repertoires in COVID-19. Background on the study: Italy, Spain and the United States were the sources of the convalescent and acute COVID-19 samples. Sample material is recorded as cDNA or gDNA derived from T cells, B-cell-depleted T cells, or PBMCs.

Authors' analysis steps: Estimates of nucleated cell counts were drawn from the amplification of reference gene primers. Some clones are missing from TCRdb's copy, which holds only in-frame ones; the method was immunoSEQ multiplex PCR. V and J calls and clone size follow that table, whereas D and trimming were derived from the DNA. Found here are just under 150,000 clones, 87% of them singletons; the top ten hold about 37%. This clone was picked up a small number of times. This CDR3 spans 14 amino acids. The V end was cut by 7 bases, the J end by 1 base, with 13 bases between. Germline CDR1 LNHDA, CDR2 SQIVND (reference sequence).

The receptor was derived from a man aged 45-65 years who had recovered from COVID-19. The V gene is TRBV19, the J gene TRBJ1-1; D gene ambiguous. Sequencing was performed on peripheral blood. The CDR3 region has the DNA TGTGCCAGTACCTACCGTTCAGGGAACACTGAAGCTTTCTTT. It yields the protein CASTYRSGNTEAFF.